A selection of T cell receptor beta chains follows, all from one sample in a study of cytomegalovirus exposure and HLA in healthy donors. Here immunoSEQ multiplex PCR was the method, and the copy in TCRdb shows in-frame clones only, minus some. The sample records about 65,000 clones, roughly 60% being singletons. Sequenced sample: PBMCs. The receptors here all came from a man aged 30 to 45 in good health and CMV-seronegative. Both conserved end residues are part of each CDR3. Expanded clones get a size class; other rows say once, few or many, or leave the size out.

J gene: TRBJ2-2
clone size: -
V gene: TRBV27
CDR3 protein: CASSASWPTGELFF

J gene: TRBJ1-1
clone size: medium-sized
V gene: TRBV6-5
CDR3 protein: CASSLAGTEAFF

J gene: TRBJ1-6
clone size: -
V gene: TRBV7-9
CDR3 protein: CASSLRDTINSPLHF

J gene: TRBJ2-7
clone size: -
V gene: TRBV30
CDR3 protein: CAWSPGTRYEQYF

J gene: TRBJ2-1
clone size: -
V gene: TRBV27
CDR3 protein: CASSWASGYNEQFF

J gene: TRBJ2-5
clone size: -
V gene: TRBV29-1
CDR3 protein: CSVGVAGVQETQYF

J gene: TRBJ1-6
clone size: -
V gene: TRBV7-9
CDR3 protein: CASSLAPRSRNYNSPLHF

J gene: TRBJ1-5
clone size: -
V gene: TRBV5-8
CDR3 protein: CASSLFDGAQPQHF

J gene: TRBJ2-2
clone size: -
V gene: TRBV7-8
CDR3 protein: CASSLMRLAGGRTGELFF

J gene: TRBJ2-7
clone size: -
V gene: TRBV5-1
CDR3 protein: CASSFGYEQYF

J gene: TRBJ2-3
clone size: -
V gene: TRBV29-1
CDR3 protein: CSVEGTGVADTQYF

J gene: TRBJ2-5
clone size: -
V gene: TRBV30
CDR3 protein: CAWSALAGGPYSGETQYF

J gene: TRBJ1-5
clone size: few
V gene: TRBV30
CDR3 protein: CAWSTDSQGQPQHF

J gene: TRBJ2-6
clone size: -
V gene: TRBV7-9
CDR3 protein: CASSRPGTASGANVLTF

J gene: TRBJ2-1
clone size: -
V gene: TRBV5-4
CDR3 protein: CASSPILAGVYNEQFF

J gene: TRBJ2-7
clone size: -
V gene: TRBV5-6
CDR3 protein: CASSSTLSYEQYF

J gene: TRBJ2-6
clone size: few
V gene: TRBV30
CDR3 protein: CAWSEQFSGANVLTF

J gene: TRBJ2-1
clone size: -
V gene: TRBV6-5
CDR3 protein: CASSRGGNEQFF

J gene: TRBJ2-1
clone size: -
V gene: TRBV4-1
CDR3 protein: CASSQDRGYEQFF

J gene: TRBJ2-1
clone size: -
V gene: TRBV5-1
CDR3 protein: CASSLWTSNEQFF

J gene: TRBJ2-7
clone size: -
V gene: TRBV11-2
CDR3 protein: CASSTGIPRGRGLKQYF

J gene: TRBJ2-5
clone size: -
V gene: TRBV6-5
CDR3 protein: CASLRDRVAETQYF

J gene: TRBJ1-2
clone size: -
V gene: TRBV5-1
CDR3 protein: CASSLGPGGPTRPNYGYTF

J gene: TRBJ2-7
clone size: -
V gene: TRBV5-1
CDR3 protein: CASSLRAGAAYEQYF

J gene: TRBJ1-2
clone size: -
V gene: TRBV29-1
CDR3 protein: CSVQRDRGESGYTF

J gene: TRBJ1-2
clone size: -
V gene: TRBV9
CDR3 protein: CASSQRGRGGYTF

J gene: TRBJ2-1
clone size: -
V gene: TRBV4-1
CDR3 protein: CASSGGAGGKQFF

J gene: TRBJ2-5
clone size: -
V gene: TRBV18
CDR3 protein: CASSLHRGETQYF

J gene: TRBJ1-2
clone size: -
V gene: TRBV5-1
CDR3 protein: CASRPGQDSGGYTF

J gene: TRBJ2-3
clone size: once
V gene: TRBV2
CDR3 protein: CASSEARRGGRGDTQYF

J gene: TRBJ1-1
clone size: -
V gene: TRBV7-2
CDR3 protein: CASSTTANTEAFF

J gene: TRBJ1-5
clone size: -
V gene: TRBV19
CDR3 protein: CASSPSNQPQHF

J gene: TRBJ2-5
clone size: -
V gene: TRBV11-2
CDR3 protein: CASSLVGALRETQYF

J gene: TRBJ1-3
clone size: -
V gene: TRBV9
CDR3 protein: CASSVDWSSGNTIYF

J gene: TRBJ2-2
clone size: -
V gene: TRBV11-3
CDR3 protein: CASSLGQGGNTGELFF

J gene: TRBJ2-1
clone size: -
V gene: TRBV5-1
CDR3 protein: CASSDRGENYNEQFF

J gene: TRBJ2-1
clone size: -
V gene: TRBV29-1
CDR3 protein: CSVVSSGGRGEQFF

J gene: TRBJ2-7
clone size: few
V gene: TRBV7-8
CDR3 protein: CASRHRQGFSYEQYF

J gene: TRBJ2-7
clone size: -
V gene: TRBV30
CDR3 protein: CAWSATGQQYF